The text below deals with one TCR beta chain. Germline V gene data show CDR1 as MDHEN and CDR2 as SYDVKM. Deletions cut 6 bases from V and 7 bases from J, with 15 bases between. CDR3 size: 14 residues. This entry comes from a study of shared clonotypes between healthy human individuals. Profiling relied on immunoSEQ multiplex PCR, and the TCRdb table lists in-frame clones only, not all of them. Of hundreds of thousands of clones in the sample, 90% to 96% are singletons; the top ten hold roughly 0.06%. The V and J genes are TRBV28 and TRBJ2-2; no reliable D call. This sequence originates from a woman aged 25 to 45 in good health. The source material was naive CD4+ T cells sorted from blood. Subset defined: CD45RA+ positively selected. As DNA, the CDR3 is TGTGCCAGCAGATCAGCCACGGTCAACGGGGAGCTGTTTTTT. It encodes CASRSATVNGELFF.